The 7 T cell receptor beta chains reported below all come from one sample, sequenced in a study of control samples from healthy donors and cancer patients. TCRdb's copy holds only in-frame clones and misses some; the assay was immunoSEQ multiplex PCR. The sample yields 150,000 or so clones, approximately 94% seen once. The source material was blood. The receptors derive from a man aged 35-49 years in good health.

The CDR3 nucleotides are TGTGCCAGCACCCCGGGGACAGGGCGCAATCAGCCCCAGCATTTT. This sequence encodes CASTPGTGRNQPQHF. The chain is built from TRBV28 and TRBJ1-5; 9 bases line up with TRBD1. This CDR3 comprises 15 residues. The germline CDR1 and CDR2 sequences are MDHEN and SYDVKM. The ends lost 7 bases at V and 2 bases at J; junction bases unmatched: 6.

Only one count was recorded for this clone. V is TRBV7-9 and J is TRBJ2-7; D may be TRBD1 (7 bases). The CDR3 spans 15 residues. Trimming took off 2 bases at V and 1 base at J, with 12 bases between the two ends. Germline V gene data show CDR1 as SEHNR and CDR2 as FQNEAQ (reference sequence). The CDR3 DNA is TGTGCCAGCAGCTTAAATCAGGGGGGATCCTACGAGCAGTACTTC. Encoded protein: CASSLNQGGSYEQYF.

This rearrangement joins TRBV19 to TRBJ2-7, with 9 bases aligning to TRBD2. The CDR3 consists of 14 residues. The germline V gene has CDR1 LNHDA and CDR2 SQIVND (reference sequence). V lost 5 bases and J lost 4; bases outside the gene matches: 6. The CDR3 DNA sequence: TGTGCCAGTAGTCCCGGGACTAGCATGTACGAGCAGTACTTC. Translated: CASSPGTSMYEQYF.

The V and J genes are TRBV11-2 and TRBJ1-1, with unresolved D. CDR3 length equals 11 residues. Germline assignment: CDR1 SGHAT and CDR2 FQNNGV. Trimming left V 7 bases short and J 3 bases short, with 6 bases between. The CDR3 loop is CASKLDTEAFF. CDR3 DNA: TGTGCCAGCAAGTTGGACACTGAAGCTTTCTTT. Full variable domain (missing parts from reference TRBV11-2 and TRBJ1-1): EAGVAQSPRYKIIEKRQSVAFWCNPISGHATLYWYQQILGQGPKLLIQFQNNGVVDDSQLPKDRFSAERLKGVDSTLKIQPAKLEDSAVYLCASKLDTEAFFGQGTRLTVV.

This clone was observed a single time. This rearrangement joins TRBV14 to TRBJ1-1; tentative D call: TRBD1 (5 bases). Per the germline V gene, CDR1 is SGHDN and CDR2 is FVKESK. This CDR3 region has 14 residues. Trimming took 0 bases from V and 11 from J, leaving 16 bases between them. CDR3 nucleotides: TGTGCCAGCAGCCAAGAAACGGGTAGAGGGGATGCTTTCTTT. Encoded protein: CASSQETGRGDAFF. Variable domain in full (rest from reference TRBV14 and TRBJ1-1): EAGVTQFPSHSVIEKGQTVTLRCDPISGHDNLYWYRRVMGKEIKFLLHFVKESKQDESGMPNNRFLAERTGGTYSTLKVQPAELEDSGVYFCASSQETGRGDAFFGQGTRLTVV.

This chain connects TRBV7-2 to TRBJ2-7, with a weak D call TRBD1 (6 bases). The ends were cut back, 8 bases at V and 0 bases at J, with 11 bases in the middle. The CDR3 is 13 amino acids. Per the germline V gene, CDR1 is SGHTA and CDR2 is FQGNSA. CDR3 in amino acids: CASGNRASYEQYF. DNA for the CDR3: TGTGCCAGCGGAAACAGGGCCTCCTACGAGCAGTACTTC.

CDR3 region: CASSRTGKAAFF. The DNA of the CDR3 is TGTGCCAGCAGCCGGACAGGGAAGGCAGCTTTCTTT. This chain links TRBV7-9 with TRBJ1-1; 8 bases align to TRBD1. This CDR3 has 12 residues. V dropped 5 bases and J dropped 10; count of bases not matched to a gene: 6. Per germline, CDR1 SEHNR and CDR2 FQNEAQ (reference sequence).